The 17 T cell receptor beta chains reported below all come from one sample, sequenced in a study of blood T cell dynamics during melanoma immunotherapy (TCRdb year 2020). Receptor amplification or capture employed the immunoSEQ multiplex PCR assay. In TCRdb, the immuneACCESS table is reduced to in-frame sequences with V and J assigned. These tables do not hold every clone; where another copy was compared, an unresolved V gene accounts for under half, and the others remain unexplained. Within this sample are around 12,000 clones, with about 90% of them counted one time only. The leading ten clones occupy around 0.18% of the sample. Taken with the paper, the label for time point translates to: week 3, after first cycle of checkpoint inhibitor. The input for sequencing was effector memory CD8+ T cells from blood, taken from a patient treated with checkpoint blockade. Source of these receptors: a human donor with melanoma.

This clone was recorded a few times. The CDR3 region has the DNA TGTGCCAGTAGTCCCACAGGTACAGGCACAGATACGCAGTATTTT. This gives the protein CASSPTGTGTDTQYF. The V and J genes are TRBV19 and TRBJ2-3; perhaps TRBD1 as D (5 bases). Between the trimmed V and J ends, which lost 5 bases and 1 base, there was a span of 13 bases. In germline, CDR1 is LNHDA, CDR2 SQIVND (reference sequence). The CDR3 extends over 15 amino acids.

The rearrangement links TRBV5-1 to TRBJ2-1, with D perhaps given as TRBD1 or TRBD2 (7 bases each). With 3 bases removed from V and 4 bases from J, the gap between germline ends came to 14 bases. The V gene's germline CDR1 is SGHRS and CDR2 YFSETQ. The CDR3 is 15 residues long. CDR3 protein: CASSSSQGGYNEQFF. The CDR3 nucleotides are TGCGCCAGCAGCTCCTCCCAGGGGGGGTACAATGAGCAGTTCTTC.

The V and J genes are TRBV11-2 and TRBJ2-1; D uncertain. CDR3 length equals 16 residues. The V end was cut by 4 bases, the J end by 2 bases, with 15 bases between. CDR1 and CDR2 from the germline V gene are SGHAT and FQNNGV. The CDR3 DNA reads TGTGCCAGCAGCTCCGGCTTGCTCGGCGCCTACAATGAGCAGTTCTTC. This codes for CASSSGLLGAYNEQFF.

The V gene is TRBV5-4, the J gene TRBJ1-1, with 8 positions matching TRBD1. Per the germline V gene, CDR1 is SGHNT and CDR2 is YYREEE (reference sequence). The J segment lost 1 base and the V segment lost 4 bases, leaving 6 bases of the junction unmatched. The CDR3 extends over 15 amino acids. Here the CDR3 DNA reads TGTGCCAGCAGCGCGGGACAGGAGACGAACACTGAAGCTTTCTTT. As protein: CASSAGQETNTEAFF.

This chain connects TRBV4-3 to TRBJ2-1, with 8 bases fitting TRBD2. This CDR3 comprises 16 residues. Trimming took 0 bases from V and 5 from J; bases not matched to a gene: 6. Germline-derived CDR1 and CDR2 are LGHNA and YSLEER. The CDR3 protein is CASSQDASGSHNEQFF. CDR3 bases: TGCGCCAGCAGCCAAGATGCCAGCGGGAGCCACAATGAGCAGTTCTTC.

The chain couples TRBV6-5 to TRBJ2-1, with 7 bases fitting TRBD2. The CDR3 is made up of 16 amino acids. Germline V gives CDR1 MNHEY, CDR2 SVGAGI. V was clipped by 0 bases and J by 3 bases; unmatched bases: 5. The CDR3 sequence: CASSYSRAGDYNEQFF. Here the CDR3 DNA reads TGTGCCAGCAGTTACTCAAGGGCGGGAGACTACAATGAGCAGTTCTTC.

The chain's CDR3 is CASSGGALAETQYF. CDR3 nucleotides: TGTGCCAGTAGCGGGGGGGCGCTTGCAGAGACCCAGTACTTC. The chain employs TRBV19 and TRBJ2-5, with 8 nucleotides matching TRBD2. The CDR3 spans 14 residues. With V trimmed by 6 bases and J by 4 bases, 7 bases remained unmatched. Germline loops: CDR1 LNHDA, CDR2 SQIVND (reference sequence).

This clone was recorded a few times. The V and J genes are TRBV4-1 and TRBJ1-5; TRBD1 matches at 9 bases. J gave up 4 bases and V 4 bases, and 8 bases lay outside the gene matches. CDR1 is MGHRA, CDR2 YSYEKL, per germline. The CDR3 is 16 amino acids. The DNA of the CDR3 is TGCGCCAGCAGCCTGACCTCCGGACAGGGGAATCAGCCCCAGCATTTT. Its translation: CASSLTSGQGNQPQHF.

The chain couples TRBV29-1 to TRBJ2-2, with unresolved D. Germline CDR1 is SQVTM and CDR2 is ANQGSEA. The CDR3 covers 12 residues. V was clipped by 2 bases and J by 2 bases, with 3 bases between them. The chain's CDR3 is CSVELNTGELFF. CDR3 in DNA: TGCAGCGTTGAACTCAACACCGGGGAGCTGTTTTTT.

The rearrangement uses TRBV27 and TRBJ2-1; TRBD2 aligns across 8 bases. The CDR3 totals 15 residues. Trimming removed 4 bases from V and 0 bases from J; junction bases left unmatched: 2. Germline V gene lookup returns CDR1 MNHEY and CDR2 SMNVEV (reference sequence). The CDR3 loop is CASSSGTSSYNEQFF. The CDR3 DNA follows: TGTGCCAGCAGTTCCGGGACTAGCTCCTACAATGAGCAGTTCTTC.

The chain joins TRBV7-9 to TRBJ2-6, with D possibly matching TRBD1 (5 bases). Trimming pared 1 base from V and 4 bases from J, leaving 11 bases between. Germline V gene lookup returns CDR1 SEHNR and CDR2 FQNEAQ (reference sequence). The length of the CDR3 is 16 residues. CDR3: CASSLVIGEGANVLTF. The CDR3 nucleotides are TGTGCCAGCAGCTTAGTCATAGGGGAAGGGGCCAACGTCCTGACTTTC.

The V and J genes are TRBV7-9 and TRBJ2-1, with a tentative D call TRBD1 (5 bases). Per the germline V gene, CDR1 is SEHNR and CDR2 is FQNEAQ (reference sequence). This CDR3 contains 15 residues. V shed 6 bases and J shed 7 bases, with 19 bases lying between them. This chain's CDR3 is CASRNSLGPGNEQFF. DNA for the CDR3: TGTGCCAGCAGGAACAGCCTGGGGCCAGGTAATGAGCAGTTCTTC. Complete variable domain (other parts from reference TRBV7-9 and TRBJ2-1): DTGVSQNPRHKITKRGQNVTFRCDPISEHNRLYWYRQTLGQGPEFLTYFQNEAQLEKSRLLSDRFSAERPKGSFSTLEIQRTEQGDSAMYLCASRNSLGPGNEQFFGPGTRLTVL.

V usage is TRBV5-1 and J usage is TRBJ1-1; no definite D call. The ends were cut back, 2 bases at V and 1 base at J, with 9 bases in the middle. In germline, CDR1 is SGHRS, CDR2 YFSETQ. The CDR3 spans 14 residues. The CDR3 loop reads CASSLLQPNTEAFF. The CDR3 coding sequence is TGCGCCAGCAGCTTACTACAGCCGAACACTGAAGCTTTCTTT.

J is TRBJ2-2 and V is TRBV27; unclear D gene. The CDR3 extends over 17 amino acids. V lost 5 bases and J lost 1, with 17 bases in between. Per germline, CDR1 MNHEY and CDR2 SMNVEV (reference sequence). The CDR3 DNA is TGTGCCAGCAGTCATCAAGCGCTTACGCGGAACACCGGGGAGCTGTTTTTT. Translating it yields CASSHQALTRNTGELFF.

The chain links TRBV5-1 to TRBJ1-1; the D is unclear. V was clipped by 0 bases and J by 11 bases, with 11 bases between them. CDR1 and CDR2 from the germline V gene are SGHRS and YFSETQ. The CDR3 contains 12 residues. DNA for the CDR3: TGCGCCAGCAGCTTGGAAGGCCGGGTGGCTTTCTTT. Protein product: CASSLEGRVAFF. Full variable domain (missing parts from reference TRBV5-1 and TRBJ1-1): KAGVTQTPRYLIKTRGQQVTLSCSPISGHRSVSWYQQTPGQGLQFLFEYFSETQRNKGNFPGRFSGRQFSNSRSEMNVSTLELGDSALYLCASSLEGRVAFFGQGTRLTVV.

This chain joins TRBV20-1 and TRBJ1-1; D is unresolved. Trimming left V 0 bases short and J 11 bases short, with 10 bases between. This CDR3 spans 11 amino acids. Germline assignment: CDR1 DFQATT and CDR2 SNEGSKA (reference sequence). The DNA for the CDR3 is TGCAGTGCTAGAGAATCTATCCGGGCTTTCTTT. This gives the protein CSARESIRAFF.

The V and J genes are TRBV9 and TRBJ1-4, with TRBD1 identical over 9 bases. V lost 3 bases and J lost 0; bases outside the gene matches: 3. The CDR3 covers 16 residues. Germline V lookup: CDR1 SGDLS, CDR2 YYNGEE. The CDR3 spells CASSAGQGTTNEKLFF. Here the CDR3 DNA reads TGTGCCAGCAGCGCCGGACAGGGGACAACTAATGAAAAACTGTTTTTT.